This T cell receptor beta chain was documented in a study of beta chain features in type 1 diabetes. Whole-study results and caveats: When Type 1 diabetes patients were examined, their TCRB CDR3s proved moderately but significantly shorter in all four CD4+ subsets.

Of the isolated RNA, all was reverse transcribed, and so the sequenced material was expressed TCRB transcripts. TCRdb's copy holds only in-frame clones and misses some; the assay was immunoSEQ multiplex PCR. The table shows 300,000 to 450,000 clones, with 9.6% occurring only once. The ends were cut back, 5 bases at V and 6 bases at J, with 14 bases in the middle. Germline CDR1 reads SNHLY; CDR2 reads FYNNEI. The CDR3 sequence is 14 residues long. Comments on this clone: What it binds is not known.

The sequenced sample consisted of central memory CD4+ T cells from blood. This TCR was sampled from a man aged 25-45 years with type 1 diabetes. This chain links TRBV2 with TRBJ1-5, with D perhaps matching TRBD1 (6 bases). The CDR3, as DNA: TGTGCCAGCAGTTCAGGACAGCCAGCTCAGCCCCAGCATTTT. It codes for CASSSGQPAQPQHF. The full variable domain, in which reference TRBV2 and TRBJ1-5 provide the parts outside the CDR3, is EPEVTQTPSHQVTQMGQEVILRCVPISNHLYFYWYRQILGQKVEFLVSFYNNEISEKSEIFDDQFSVERPDGSNFTLKIRSTKLEDSAMYFCASSSGQPAQPQHFGDGTRLSIL.